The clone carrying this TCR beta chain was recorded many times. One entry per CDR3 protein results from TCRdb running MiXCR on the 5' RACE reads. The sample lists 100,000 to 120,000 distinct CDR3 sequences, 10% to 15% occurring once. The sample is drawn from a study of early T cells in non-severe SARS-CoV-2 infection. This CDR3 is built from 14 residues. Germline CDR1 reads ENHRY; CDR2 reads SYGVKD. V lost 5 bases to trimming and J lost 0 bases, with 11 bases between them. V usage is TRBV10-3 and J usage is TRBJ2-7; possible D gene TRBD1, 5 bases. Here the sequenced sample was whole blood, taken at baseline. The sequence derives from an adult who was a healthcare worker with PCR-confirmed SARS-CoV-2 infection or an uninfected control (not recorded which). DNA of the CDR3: TGTGCCATCAGTAGAACAGGCCTCTCCTACGAGCAGTACTTC. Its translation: CAISRTGLSYEQYF.